One TCR beta chain is described in this entry. The sample is drawn from a study of OX40 agonist ivuxolimab in advanced cancers. Across the study: Intravenous ivuxolimab at 0.01 to 10 mg/kg was given to patients every 2 weeks.

Sequenced by immunoSEQ multiplex PCR; TCRdb stores in-frame clones only, minus some. The table records 60,000 to 80,000 clones, roughly nine tenths of them present only once. V was clipped by 4 bases and J by 8 bases, with 18 bases between them. The CDR3 runs 14 residues. Germline-derived CDR1 and CDR2 are MGHRA and YSYEKL. This receptor was obtained from an adult with an advanced solid tumor such as melanoma, head and neck, liver or kidney cancer. The chain recombines TRBV4-1 with TRBJ2-7; D perhaps matches TRBD2 (6 bases). Here the sequenced sample was CD4+ or CD8+ T cells sorted from blood, taken in a trial of the OX40 agonist ivuxolimab. CDR3 in amino acids: CASSLSLLSGKQYF. The DNA for the CDR3 is TGCGCCAGCAGCCTATCCCTCCTTAGCGGTAAGCAGTACTTC.